This T cell receptor (beta chain) was sequenced during a study of blood T cell repertoires in COVID-19. The wider study: Donors in the United States, Italy and Spain gave samples during acute or convalescent COVID-19. In each case, the material was cDNA or gDNA derived from T cells, B-cell-depleted T cells, or PBMCs.

As originally analysed: Using reference gene primer amplification, nucleated cell counts were estimated. TCRdb's copy holds only in-frame clones and misses some; the assay was immunoSEQ multiplex PCR. V, J and clone size reflect that table, while D and trimming were determined from the DNA. The sample includes 150,000 to 200,000 clones, approximately 82% of them seen just once. This clone appeared a single time. Looked up from germline, CDR1 is LNHDA and CDR2 is SQIVND (reference sequence). With 4 bases clipped from V and 0 bases from J, the junction kept 4 bases outside the gene matches. The CDR3 extends over 15 amino acids. Participants reported their clinical history, and cohort assignment relied on those reports.

The chain joins TRBV19 to TRBJ2-3; 7 nucleotides match TRBD1. What was sequenced was PBMCs or T cells enriched from blood (not recorded which). The clonotype comes from a woman between 45 and 65 years old who had recovered from COVID-19. The DNA of the CDR3 is TGTGCCAGTAGTACCCGACAGGGTAGCACAGATACGCAGTATTTT. Protein product: CASSTRQGSTDTQYF.